This record looks at one T cell receptor (beta chain) sequence and its context. It has no known antigen specificity. Base qualities are not recorded, but no much larger clone differs from it by a single base. The source of the sample is a study of shared clonotypes between healthy human individuals (dated by TCRdb to the early 2020s). About the investigation overall: The cohort comprised a couple of women and a few men aged 18 to 49 years. For each donor, CD4 naive and CD4 memory were each run on three plates, CD8 naive on two plates, and CD8 memory on one plate. To estimate repertoire size and how much clonotype sharing occurs between individuals, the study deeply sequenced the blood TCR repertoires of five healthy adults. Per donor, leukapheresis produced somewhere between about 0.9 and 9.5 billion PBMCs. To increase sequencing depth and limit assay-specific biases, TCR repertoire library preparation and sequencing were carried out by different laboratories using diverse techniques.

Trimmed from V: 0 bases; trimmed from J: 6 bases; junction bases lacking a gene match: 7. CDR1 SGHNT and CDR2 YYREEE were looked up in the germline V gene (reference sequence). The cysteine opens and the phenylalanine closes a CDR3 of 15 amino acids. The retained sequence is limited to the CDR3, 45 bases, with the frame set at the first base. The full study reports these points: Only blood was sampled, and tissue TCR repertoires likely differ from those in blood. Sharing across a handful of donors was observed for about 5% of naive CD4, over 3% of naive CD8, over 2% of memory CD4, and around 0.44% of memory CD8 clonotypes. Pairwise subsampling indicated that sequencing depth was expected to affect the degree of clonotype sharing among donors. Larger estimated clonotype richness was generally found for naive subsets than for memory subsets. Clonotypes shared by all four sorted-subset donors showed higher generation probabilities than non-shared clonotypes. Rarefaction of sorted-subset datasets indicated incomplete sequencing despite the large sequencing depth. Because the study included only a small number of donors, the genetic and exposure-history diversity represented was limited.

Donors were healthy HIV-negative adults with no recently reported acute infections or vaccinations. Only Caucasian adults living in Nashville, Tennessee, USA were represented among the donors. CD4+ T cells were enriched through magnetic negative selection, after which naive cells were positively selected on CD45RA and the remaining negative fraction served as the memory subset. After blood collection by leukapheresis, PBMCs were isolated using Ficoll-Histopaque density gradient centrifugation and then cryopreserved in the vapor phase of liquid nitrogen. Analytical flow cytometry was used to check the purity and quantity of every magnetically sorted T cell population. Genomic DNA was isolated from every sorted fraction and measured by UV absorbance on a Nanodrop 2000c. TCR CDR3 regions were amplified from genomic DNA by multiplex PCR using the deep immunoSEQ assay. Extracted genomic DNA from each cell subset was distributed evenly across all wells of several immunoSEQ 96-well plates, and each plate was treated as a replicate. For sorted subsets, each replicate PCR was loaded with about 0.2 ug genomic DNA, equivalent to 25,000 to 35,000 T cell genomes. Purified libraries were quantified with a Qubit 3.0 fluorometer, sized on a Bioanalyzer 2100, and re-quantified with the KAPA Library Quantification kit. A separate single-read 150-cycle Illumina NextSeq 550 flow cell was used to sequence each immunoSEQ 96-well plate. Per the source publication's procedure: The immunoSEQ output contained only junctional sequences without quality scores, so filtering could not match that applied to full-length reads. Sequences were annotated with PyIR, a Python wrapper for IgBLAST v1.9, using IMGT germline references to assign V/J genes and CDR3. Reads were filtered out if the reads had weak V/J assignments (E-value above 1e-6), no CDR3, stop codons, out-of-frame junctions, or ambiguous translated residues. V3J clonotypes were defined as sequences sharing an identical inferred V gene, J gene, and CDR3 amino acid sequence. Percentage overlap between repertoires was computed as shared unique clonotypes divided by the size of the smaller repertoire. Richness of each repertoire was evaluated using RTK rarefaction, the Chao1 estimator, and Recon v2.1 estimates of unobserved clonotypes. For all TCRbeta clonotypes obtained by the gDNA method from several donors, generation probabilities were computed with OLGA. The source is immuneACCESS, and TCRdb retained only in-frame sequences with V and J called. Part of the clones is not carried over; for the studies checked, unresolved V genes explain less than half of this, and the remainder is unexplained. V, J and clone size were drawn from that table, and D and trimming were deduced from the DNA. The sample contains some 2,400,000 clones, about 94% of them found a single time. The ten largest make up around 0.13% of the sample.

The clonotype comes from a man aged 18 to 29 in good health. Sequencing input: naive CD4+ T cells sorted from blood. Sample cell subset or site, as interpreted from the label and publication: CD45RA+ positively selected. This chain joins TRBV5-4 to TRBJ2-7; 9 central bases correspond to TRBD1. The CDR3 reads as follows: CASSLAVTGGIEQYF. DNA sequence: TGTGCCAGCAGCTTGGCCGTGACAGGGGGGATCGAGCAGTACTTC.